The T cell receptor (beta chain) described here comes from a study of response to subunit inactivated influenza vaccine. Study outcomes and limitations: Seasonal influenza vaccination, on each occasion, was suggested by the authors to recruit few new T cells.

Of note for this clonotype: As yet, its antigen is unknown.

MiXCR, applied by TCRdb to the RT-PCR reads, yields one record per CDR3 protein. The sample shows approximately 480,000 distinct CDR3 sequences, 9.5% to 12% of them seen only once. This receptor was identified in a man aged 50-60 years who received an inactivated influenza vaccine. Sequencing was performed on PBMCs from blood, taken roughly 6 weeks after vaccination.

This chain's CDR3 is CATQPGQGNDGYTF. The CDR3 region has the DNA TGTGCCACCCAGCCGGGACAGGGGAACGATGGCTACACCTTC. The rearrangement joins TRBV10-3 to TRBJ1-2; TRBD1 matches 10 bases. V shed 10 bases and J 6 bases; nucleotides not matched to a gene: 11. Germline loops: CDR1 ENHRY, CDR2 SYGVKD. The CDR3 covers 14 residues.